The present TCR beta chain was sequenced within a study of shared T cell receptors in the human thymus. Profiled with immunoSEQ multiplex PCR; TCRdb holds only in-frame clones, not every one. The table lists approximately 760,000 clones, roughly 88% of them singletons. This clone was recorded only once. The V gene's germline CDR1 is SGHAT and CDR2 FQNNGV. CDR3 size: 17 residues. The germline V and J ends were trimmed by 5 bases and 0 bases, with 19 bases remaining between them. This sample also belongs to another study, concerning human thymus T cells.

Sequenced input: thymocytes. This TCR came from a girl under three years old with a congenital heart defect. The chain combines TRBV11-2 with TRBJ1-2; tentatively, D is TRBD1 (5 bases). This CDR3 is CASSPPSAGGTNYGYTF. The CDR3 DNA sequence: TGTGCCAGCAGCCCACCGTCTGCGGGGGGGACTAACTATGGCTACACCTTC.